The source of this T cell receptor (beta chain) is a study of CD8+CD57+ T cells in acquired aplastic anemia. Points on this clonotype: What it binds is unknown. The junction does not match germline at one end; this may be a read error.

Per germline, CDR1 SGHRS and CDR2 YFSETQ. This CDR3 contains 15 residues. General observations from the study: Patients showed no significant difference from controls in CD8+ Simpson's diversity.

Genomic DNA served as template for TCR beta VDJ and CDR3 profiling. From the reads, TCRdb called clonotypes with MiXCR, one entry per CDR3 protein. Of 150,000 to 200,000 distinct CDR3 sequences in the sample, over 60% were seen once. The chain recombines TRBV5-1 with TRBJ2-7; TRBD1 aligns across 10 bases. This receptor was obtained from a human donor with severe aplastic anemia or a healthy control (not recorded which). The sample was sorted CD4+, CD8+, or CD8+CD57+ T cells (not recorded which) from PBMCs. The CDR3 loop reads CASQLGQGFSYGQYF. DNA of the CDR3: TGCGCCAGCCAACTGGGACAGGGGTTCTCCTACGGGCAGTACTTC.